Described below is a single T cell receptor (beta chain) sequence and its context. Its antigen is undetermined. From blood CD8+ and CD4+ T cells, TCR beta sequences were generated. The authors reverse transcribed roughly 0.5 to 1 ug RNA with random hexamers. Amplification of TCR beta CDR3 was carried out by immunoSEQ multiplex PCR, which covered 54 Vbeta and 13 Jbeta segments. TCRdb used MiXCR to reprocess the immunoSEQ multiplex PCR reads, holding one entry per CDR3 protein. The table includes more than 85,000 distinct CDR3 sequences, just under 95% detected once. The sample belongs to a study of CD8 T cells in Susac syndrome. Germline V gene sequence: CDR1 LGHNA, CDR2 YNFKEQ. This CDR3 is 17 amino acids long. The V end was cut by 0 bases, the J end by 3 bases, with 17 bases between. Broader study findings: Within Susac syndrome CD4+ T cell repertoires, clonal expansion was not evident.

Sequencing used CD4+ T cells from PBMCs. The receptor comes from a human donor with Susac syndrome. This rearrangement joins TRBV4-2 to TRBJ2-5, with a tentative D call TRBD2 (6 bases). Written as DNA, the CDR3 is TGTGCCAGCAGCCAAGATGGGGCGGGGCGGACGAAAGAGACCCAGTACTTC. It codes for CASSQDGAGRTKETQYF.